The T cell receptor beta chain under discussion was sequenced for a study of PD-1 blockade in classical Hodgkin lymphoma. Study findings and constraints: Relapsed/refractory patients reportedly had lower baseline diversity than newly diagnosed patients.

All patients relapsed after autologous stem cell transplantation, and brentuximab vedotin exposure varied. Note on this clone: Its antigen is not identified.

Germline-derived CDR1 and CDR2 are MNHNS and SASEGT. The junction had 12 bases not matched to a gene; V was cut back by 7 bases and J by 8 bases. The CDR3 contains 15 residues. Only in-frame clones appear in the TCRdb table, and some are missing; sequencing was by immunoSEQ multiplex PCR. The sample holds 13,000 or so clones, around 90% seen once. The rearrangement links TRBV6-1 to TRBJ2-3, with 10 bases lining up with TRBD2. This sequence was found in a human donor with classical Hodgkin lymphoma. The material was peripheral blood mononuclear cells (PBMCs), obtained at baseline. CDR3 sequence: CASTGLADAVGTQYF. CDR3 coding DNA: TGTGCCAGCACCGGACTAGCGGATGCAGTGGGTACGCAGTATTTT.